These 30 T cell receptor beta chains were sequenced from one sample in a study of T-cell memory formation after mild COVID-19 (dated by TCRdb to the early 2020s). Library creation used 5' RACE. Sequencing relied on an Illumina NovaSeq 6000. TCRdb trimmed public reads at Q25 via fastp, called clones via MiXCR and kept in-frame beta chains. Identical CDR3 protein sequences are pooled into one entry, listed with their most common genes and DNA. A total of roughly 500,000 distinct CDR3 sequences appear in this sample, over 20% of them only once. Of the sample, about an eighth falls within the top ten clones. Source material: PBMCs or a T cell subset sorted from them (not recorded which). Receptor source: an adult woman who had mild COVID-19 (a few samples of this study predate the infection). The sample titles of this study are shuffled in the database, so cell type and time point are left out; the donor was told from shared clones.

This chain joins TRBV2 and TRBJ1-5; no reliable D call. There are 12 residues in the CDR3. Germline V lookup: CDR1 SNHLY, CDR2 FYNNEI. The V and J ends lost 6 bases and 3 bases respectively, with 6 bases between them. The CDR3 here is CASRSFNQPQHF. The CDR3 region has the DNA TGTGCCAGCAGGTCATTCAATCAGCCCCAGCATTTT.

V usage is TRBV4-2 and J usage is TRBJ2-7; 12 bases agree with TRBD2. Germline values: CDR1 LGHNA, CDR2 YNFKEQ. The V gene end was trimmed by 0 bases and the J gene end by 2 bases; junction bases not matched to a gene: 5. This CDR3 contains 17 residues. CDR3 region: CASSQEGLAGRTYEQYF. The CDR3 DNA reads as TGTGCCAGCAGCCAAGAAGGACTAGCGGGAAGAACCTACGAGCAGTACTTC.

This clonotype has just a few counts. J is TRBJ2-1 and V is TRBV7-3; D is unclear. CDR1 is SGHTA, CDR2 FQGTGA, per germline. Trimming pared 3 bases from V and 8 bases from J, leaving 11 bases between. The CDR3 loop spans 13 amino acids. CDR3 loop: CASSFDLGDEQFF. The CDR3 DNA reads TGTGCCAGCAGCTTTGACCTTGGCGATGAGCAGTTCTTC.

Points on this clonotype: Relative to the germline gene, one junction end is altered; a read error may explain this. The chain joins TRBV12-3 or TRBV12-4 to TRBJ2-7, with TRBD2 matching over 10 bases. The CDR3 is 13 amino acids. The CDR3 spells CASSPSGSRVTKF. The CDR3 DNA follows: TGTGCCAGCAGTCCTAGCGGGAGTAGAGTTACAAAATTC.

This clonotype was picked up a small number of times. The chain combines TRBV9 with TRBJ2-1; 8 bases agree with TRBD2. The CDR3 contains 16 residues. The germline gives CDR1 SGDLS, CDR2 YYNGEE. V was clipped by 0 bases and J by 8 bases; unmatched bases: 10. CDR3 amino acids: CASSVVLGGGRDEQFF. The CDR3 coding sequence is TGTGCCAGCAGCGTAGTCCTCGGGGGGGGCCGAGATGAGCAGTTCTTC. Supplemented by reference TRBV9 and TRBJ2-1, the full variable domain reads DSGVTQTPKHLITATGQRVTLRCSPRSGDLSVYWYQQSLDQGLQFLIQYYNGEERAKGNILERFSAQQFPDLHSELNLSSLELGDSALYFCASSVVLGGGRDEQFFGPGTRLTVL.

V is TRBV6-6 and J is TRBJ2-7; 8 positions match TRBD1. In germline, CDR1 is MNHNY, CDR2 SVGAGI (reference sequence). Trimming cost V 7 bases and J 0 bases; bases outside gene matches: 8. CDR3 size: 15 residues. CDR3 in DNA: TGTGCCAGCACCGGAGGGGACAGGTCCTCCTACGAGCAGTACTTC. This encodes CASTGGDRSSYEQYF.

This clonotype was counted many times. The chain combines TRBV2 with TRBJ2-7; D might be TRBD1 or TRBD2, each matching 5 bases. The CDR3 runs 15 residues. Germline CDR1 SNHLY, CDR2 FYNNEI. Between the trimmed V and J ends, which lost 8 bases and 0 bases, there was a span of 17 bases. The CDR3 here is CASDPRGNPSYEQYF. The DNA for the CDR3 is TGTGCCAGCGACCCGAGGGGTAATCCCTCCTACGAGCAGTACTTC.

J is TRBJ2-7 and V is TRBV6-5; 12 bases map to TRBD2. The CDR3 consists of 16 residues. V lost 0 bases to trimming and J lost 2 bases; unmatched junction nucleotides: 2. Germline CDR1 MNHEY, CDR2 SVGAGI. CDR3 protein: CASSYSRTSGTYEQYF. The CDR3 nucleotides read TGTGCCAGCAGTTACTCGAGGACTAGCGGGACCTACGAGCAGTACTTC.

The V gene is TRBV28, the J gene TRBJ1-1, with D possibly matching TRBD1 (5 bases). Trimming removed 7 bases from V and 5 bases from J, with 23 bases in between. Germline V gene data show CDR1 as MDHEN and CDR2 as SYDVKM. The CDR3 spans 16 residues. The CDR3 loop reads CASTSGGGERRTEAFF. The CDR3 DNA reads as TGTGCCAGCACCTCAGGCGGGGGGGAACGTAGGACTGAAGCTTTCTTT.

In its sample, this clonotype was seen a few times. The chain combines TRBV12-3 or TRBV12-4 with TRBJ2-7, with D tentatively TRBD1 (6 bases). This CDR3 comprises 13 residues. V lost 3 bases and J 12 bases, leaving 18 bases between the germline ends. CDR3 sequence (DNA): TGTGCCAGCAGTTTGGGGGCCTTGGGCGGTTTGTACTTC. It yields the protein CASSLGALGGLYF.

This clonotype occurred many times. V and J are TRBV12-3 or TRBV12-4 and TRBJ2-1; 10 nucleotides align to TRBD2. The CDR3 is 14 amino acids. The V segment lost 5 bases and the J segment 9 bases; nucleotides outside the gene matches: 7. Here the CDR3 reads CASSLDLAGAEQFF. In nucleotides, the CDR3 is TGTGCCAGCAGTCTCGATCTAGCGGGAGCTGAGCAGTTCTTC.

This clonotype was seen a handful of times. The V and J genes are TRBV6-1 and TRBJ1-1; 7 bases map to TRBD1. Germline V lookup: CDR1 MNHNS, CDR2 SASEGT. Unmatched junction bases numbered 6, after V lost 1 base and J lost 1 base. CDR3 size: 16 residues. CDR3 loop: CASSEGGNRGNTEAFF. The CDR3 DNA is TGTGCCAGCAGTGAAGGGGGGAACAGGGGGAACACTGAAGCTTTCTTT.

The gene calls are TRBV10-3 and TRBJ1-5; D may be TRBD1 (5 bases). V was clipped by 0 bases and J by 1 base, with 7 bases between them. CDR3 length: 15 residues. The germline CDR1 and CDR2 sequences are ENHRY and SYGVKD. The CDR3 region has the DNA TGTGCCATCAGTGAGTCAGGGGACAGCAATCAGCCCCAGCATTTT. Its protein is CAISESGDSNQPQHF.

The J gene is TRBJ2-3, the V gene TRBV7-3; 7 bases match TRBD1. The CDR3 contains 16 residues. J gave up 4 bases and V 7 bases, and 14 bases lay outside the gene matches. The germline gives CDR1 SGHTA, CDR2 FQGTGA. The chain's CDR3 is CASTPPRQGDADTQYF. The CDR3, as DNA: TGTGCCAGCACCCCCCCACGGCAGGGGGACGCAGATACGCAGTATTTT.

Written as DNA, the CDR3 is TGTGCCACCAGCAGTAGCGCGGGGGGAGAGACCCAGTACTTC. It codes for CATSSSAGGETQYF. This chain connects TRBV15 to TRBJ2-5, with TRBD2 matching 8 bases. The trim removed 3 bases at V and 4 bases at J, leaving 4 bases unmatched. Germline CDR1 and CDR2: LNHNV and YYDKDF (reference sequence). The CDR3 loop spans 14 amino acids.

The CDR3 spells CASEGVIYGYTF. The CDR3 bases are TGTGCCAGCGAGGGGGTCATCTATGGCTACACCTTC. V gene TRBV7-9 combines with J gene TRBJ1-2; tentatively, D is TRBD1 (6 bases). The V end lost 8 bases, the J end lost 4 bases, and 11 bases lay between the germline ends. This CDR3 spans 12 amino acids. The germline gives CDR1 SEHNR, CDR2 FQNEAQ (reference sequence).

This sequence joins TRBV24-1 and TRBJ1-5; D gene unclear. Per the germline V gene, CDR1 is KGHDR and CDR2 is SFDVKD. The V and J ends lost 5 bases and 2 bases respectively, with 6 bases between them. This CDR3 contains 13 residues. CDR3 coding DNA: TGTGCCACCAGTGGGTCTGGCAATCAGCCCCAGCATTTT. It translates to CATSGSGNQPQHF.

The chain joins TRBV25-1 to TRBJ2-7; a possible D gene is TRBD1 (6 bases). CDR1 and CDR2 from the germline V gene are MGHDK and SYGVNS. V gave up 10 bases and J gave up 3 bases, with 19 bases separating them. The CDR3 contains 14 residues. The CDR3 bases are TGTGCCACCAGAGACAGGTCCCCTTTCTACGAGCAGTACTTC. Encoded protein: CATRDRSPFYEQYF.

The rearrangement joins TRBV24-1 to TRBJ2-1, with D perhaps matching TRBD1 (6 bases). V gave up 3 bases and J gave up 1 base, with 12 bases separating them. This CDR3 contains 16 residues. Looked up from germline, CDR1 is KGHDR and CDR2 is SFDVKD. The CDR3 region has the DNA TGTGCCACCAGTGATCTCGGGACACTGTCCTACAATGAGCAGTTCTTC. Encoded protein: CATSDLGTLSYNEQFF.

The CDR3 sequence is CSARRARQGYEQYF. CDR3 bases: TGCAGTGCTAGAAGGGCGAGACAAGGCTACGAGCAGTACTTC. J is TRBJ2-7 and V is TRBV20-1; no reliable D call. V was trimmed by 2 bases and J by 3 bases, leaving 14 bases between them. The CDR3 runs to 14 residues. Germline V gene data show CDR1 as DFQATT and CDR2 as SNEGSKA (reference sequence).

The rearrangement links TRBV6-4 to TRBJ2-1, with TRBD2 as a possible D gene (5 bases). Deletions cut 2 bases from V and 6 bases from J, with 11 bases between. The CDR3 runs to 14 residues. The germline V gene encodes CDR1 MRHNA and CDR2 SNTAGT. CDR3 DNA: TGTGCCAGCAGTGACAGGGCGGGTACCAATGAGCAGTTCTTC. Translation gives CASSDRAGTNEQFF.

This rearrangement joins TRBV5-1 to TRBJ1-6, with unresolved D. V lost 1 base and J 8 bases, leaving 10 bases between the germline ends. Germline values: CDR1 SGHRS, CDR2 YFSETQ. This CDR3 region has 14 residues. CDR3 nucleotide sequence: TGCGCCAGCAGCTTGACGGACGGAGATTCACCCCTCCACTTT. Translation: CASSLTDGDSPLHF.

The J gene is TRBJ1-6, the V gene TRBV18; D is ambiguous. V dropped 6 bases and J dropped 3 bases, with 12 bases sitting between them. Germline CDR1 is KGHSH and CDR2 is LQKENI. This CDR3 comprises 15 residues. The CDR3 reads CASSPISDYNSPLHF. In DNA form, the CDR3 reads TGTGCCAGCTCTCCTATATCGGACTATAATTCACCCCTCCACTTT.

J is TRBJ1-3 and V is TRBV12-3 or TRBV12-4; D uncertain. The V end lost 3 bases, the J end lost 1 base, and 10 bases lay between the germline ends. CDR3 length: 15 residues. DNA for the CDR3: TGTGCCAGCAGTTTGGTCGGCTTATCTGGAAACACCATATATTTT. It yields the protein CASSLVGLSGNTIYF.

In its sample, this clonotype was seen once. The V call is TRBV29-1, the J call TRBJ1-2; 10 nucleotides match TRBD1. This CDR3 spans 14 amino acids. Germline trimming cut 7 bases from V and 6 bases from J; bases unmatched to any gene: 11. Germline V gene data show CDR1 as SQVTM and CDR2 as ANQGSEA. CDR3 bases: TGCAGCGCCGCTAAGGAGACAGGGGGCAATGGCTACACCTTC. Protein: CSAAKETGGNGYTF. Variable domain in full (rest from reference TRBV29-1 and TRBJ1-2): SAVISQKPSRDICQRGTSLTIQCQVDSQVTMMFWYRQQPGQSLTLIATANQGSEATYESGFVIDKFPISRPNLTFSTLTVSNMSPEDSSIYLCSAAKETGGNGYTFGSGTRLTVV.

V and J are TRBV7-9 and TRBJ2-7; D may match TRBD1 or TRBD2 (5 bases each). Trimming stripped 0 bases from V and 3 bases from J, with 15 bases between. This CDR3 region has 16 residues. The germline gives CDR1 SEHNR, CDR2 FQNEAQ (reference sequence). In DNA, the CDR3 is TGTGCCAGCAGCTTAGCCGAGGGCAGGGAGCGCTACGAGCAGTACTTC. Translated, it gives CASSLAEGRERYEQYF.

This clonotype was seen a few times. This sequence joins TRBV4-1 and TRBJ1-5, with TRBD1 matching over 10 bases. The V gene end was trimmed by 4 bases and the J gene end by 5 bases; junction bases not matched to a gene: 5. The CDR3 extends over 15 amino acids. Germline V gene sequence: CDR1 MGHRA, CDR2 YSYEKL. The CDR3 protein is CASSLGQGDHQPQHF. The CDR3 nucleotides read TGCGCCAGCAGCCTAGGACAGGGGGACCATCAGCCCCAGCATTTT.

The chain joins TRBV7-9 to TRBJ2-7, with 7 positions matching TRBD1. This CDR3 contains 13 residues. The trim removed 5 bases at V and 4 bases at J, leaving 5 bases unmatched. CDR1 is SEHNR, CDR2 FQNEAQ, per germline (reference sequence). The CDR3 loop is CASSLGGWYEQYF. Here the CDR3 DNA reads TGTGCCAGCAGCCTAGGGGGCTGGTACGAGCAGTACTTC.

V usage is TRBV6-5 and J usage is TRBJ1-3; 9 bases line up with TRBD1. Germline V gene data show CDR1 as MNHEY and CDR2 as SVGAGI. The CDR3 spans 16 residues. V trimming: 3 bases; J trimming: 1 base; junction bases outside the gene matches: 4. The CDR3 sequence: CASSYIQGASGNTIYF. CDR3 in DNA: TGTGCCAGCAGTTATATACAGGGGGCGTCTGGAAACACCATATATTTT.

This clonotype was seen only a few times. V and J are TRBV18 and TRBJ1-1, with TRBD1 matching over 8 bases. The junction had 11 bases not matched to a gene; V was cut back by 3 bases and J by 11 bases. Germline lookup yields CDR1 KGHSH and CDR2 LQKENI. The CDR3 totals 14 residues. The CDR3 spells CASSPTGVPLDAFF. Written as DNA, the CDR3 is TGTGCCAGCTCACCGACAGGGGTTCCGTTGGATGCTTTCTTT.